This TCR beta chain was identified during a study of cytomegalovirus exposure and HLA in healthy donors. Broader study findings: Association of approximately 18,000 TCR beta sequences with HLA alleles was found at 0.05 false discovery rate in a later analysis. Researchers counted roughly 150 TCR beta chains as cytomegalovirus-associated.

In the PCR, 60 Vbeta and 13 Jbeta primers were used. Study processing details: A later analysis counted 80 million or so unique TCR beta chains, some 11 million shared. Profiling relied on immunoSEQ multiplex PCR, and the TCRdb table lists in-frame clones only, not all of them. V and J calls and clone size come straight from that table; D and trimming were deduced from the DNA. The data show about 130,000 clones, with 70% to 85% seen just once and 2% to 3% held by the top ten. Germline CDR1 reads SGDLS; CDR2 reads YYNGEE. The V and J ends lost 3 bases and 1 base, in that order; junction bases with no gene match: 5. CDR3 size: 16 residues. This clone appeared a single time. Its cognate antigen is unknown.

The sequence derives from a man aged 45-65 years in good health and CMV-seronegative. The rearrangement joins TRBV9 to TRBJ1-1; 11 bases align to TRBD1. Material for sequencing was PBMCs. The CDR3 DNA follows: TGTGCCAGCAGCGGGACAGGGGGCGGATCGAACACTGAAGCTTTCTTT. Amino acids: CASSGTGGGSNTEAFF. Combining the CDR3 with reference TRBV9 and TRBJ1-1 gives the whole variable domain DSGVTQTPKHLITATGQRVTLRCSPRSGDLSVYWYQQSLDQGLQFLIQYYNGEERAKGNILERFSAQQFPDLHSELNLSSLELGDSALYFCASSGTGGGSNTEAFFGQGTRLTVV.